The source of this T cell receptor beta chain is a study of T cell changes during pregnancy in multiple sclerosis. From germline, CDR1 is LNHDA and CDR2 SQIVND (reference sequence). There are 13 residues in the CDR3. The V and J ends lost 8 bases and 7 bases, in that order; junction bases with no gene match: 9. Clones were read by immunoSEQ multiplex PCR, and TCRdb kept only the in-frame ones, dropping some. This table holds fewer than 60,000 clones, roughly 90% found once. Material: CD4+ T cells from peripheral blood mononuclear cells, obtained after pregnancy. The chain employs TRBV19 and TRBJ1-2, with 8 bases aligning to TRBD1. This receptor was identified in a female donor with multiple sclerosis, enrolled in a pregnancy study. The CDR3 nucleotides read TGTGCCAGTCGTAGGACAGGGTACGGTGGCTACACCTTC. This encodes CASRRTGYGGYTF.